These 24 T cell receptor beta chains share one sample of origin, sequenced in a study of T cells in Graves' hyperthyroidism and ophthalmopathy. Using RNA transcripts as the source, TCR beta CDR3 regions were amplified. With the HTBI primer set, the TCR CDR3 went through a first round of RT-PCR. Each CDR3 protein is one row after TCRdb ran MiXCR on the multiplex PCR reads. The table lists 400,000 to 500,000 distinct CDR3 sequences, over 13% of them singletons. Specimen: blood. The receptors come from a woman in her late teens or twenties with Graves' hyperthyroidism.

This clonotype was recorded a few times. This chain uses TRBV6-1 with TRBJ2-1; TRBD2 matches 8 bases. This CDR3 has 14 residues. The trim removed 6 bases at V and 7 bases at J, leaving 8 bases unmatched. CDR1 and CDR2 (germline): MNHNS, SASEGT. The CDR3 sequence is CASRVAGRANEQFF. CDR3 in DNA: TGTGCCAGCAGGGTAGCGGGAAGGGCTAATGAGCAGTTCTTC.

This clonotype appeared a few times. The rearrangement uses TRBV12-3 or TRBV12-4 and TRBJ1-5, with D possibly TRBD1 on 5 matching bases. CDR3 length: 12 amino acids. Trimming took off 3 bases at V and 13 bases at J, with 13 bases between the two ends. The CDR3: CASSFGTDTQHF. The CDR3 coding sequence is TGTGCCAGCAGTTTCGGGACGGACACGCAGCATTTT.

This clonotype was seen ten or more times. V is TRBV20-1 and J is TRBJ2-1, with D possibly TRBD2 on 5 matching bases. Between the trimmed V and J ends, which lost 5 bases and 3 bases, there was a span of 14 bases. The CDR3 consists of 14 residues. CDR1 is DFQATT, CDR2 SNEGSKA, per germline (reference sequence). CDR3 nucleotide sequence: TGCAGTGCTTCCGGGCTAGCTGACTACAATGAGCAGTTCTTC. Translated: CSASGLADYNEQFF.

In this sample, this clonotype turned up many times. The chain carries TRBV5-1 and TRBJ2-1, with TRBD2 matching 10 bases. CDR1 and CDR2 from the germline V gene are SGHRS and YFSETQ. J gave up 6 bases and V 0 bases, and 3 bases lay outside the gene matches. CDR3 length: 15 amino acids. The CDR3 sequence is CASSLVSSGGNEQFF. CDR3 sequence (DNA): TGCGCCAGCAGCTTGGTATCTAGCGGGGGCAATGAGCAGTTCTTC.

For the CDR3, the DNA is TGCGCCAGCAGCCGCGCAGCGGGAGTCACCGGGGAGCTGTTTTTT. As protein: CASSRAAGVTGELFF. The chain recombines TRBV4-1 with TRBJ2-2; the match to TRBD2 covers 8 bases. Germline V lookup: CDR1 MGHRA, CDR2 YSYEKL. The CDR3 totals 15 residues. Trimming cost V 4 bases and J 4 bases; bases outside gene matches: 5.

At least ten counts were recorded for this clonotype. The chain recombines TRBV2 with TRBJ2-3; 8 bases agree with TRBD2. Per germline, CDR1 SNHLY and CDR2 FYNNEI. The CDR3 has 15 residues. J gave up 2 bases and V 3 bases, and 4 bases lay outside the gene matches. CDR3 region: CASSDIAGNTDTQYF. The CDR3 DNA reads TGTGCCAGCAGTGATATAGCGGGAAACACAGATACGCAGTATTTT.

This clonotype was detected many times. The chain is built from TRBV6-5 and TRBJ2-1; 8 nucleotides agree with TRBD1. Trimming cost V 2 bases and J 6 bases; bases outside gene matches: 3. The CDR3 contains 14 residues. Germline CDR1 MNHEY, CDR2 SVGAGI. The CDR3 DNA follows: TGTGCCAGCAGTTACGGACAGGGTCCCAATGAGCAGTTCTTC. This gives the protein CASSYGQGPNEQFF.

Ten or more counts support this clonotype. The V and J genes are TRBV2 and TRBJ2-1; 8 bases agree with TRBD2. Germline assignment: CDR1 SNHLY and CDR2 FYNNEI. This CDR3 is built from 14 residues. The junction had 6 bases not matched to a gene; V was cut back by 9 bases and J by 2 bases. The chain's CDR3 is CASFGRGAYNEQFF. The CDR3, as DNA: TGTGCCAGTTTCGGGAGGGGAGCCTACAATGAGCAGTTCTTC.

This clonotype has ten or more counts. V gene TRBV2 combines with J gene TRBJ2-1; D remains ambiguous. The V end lost 7 bases, the J end lost 2 bases, and 15 bases lay between the germline ends. The CDR3 length is 15 residues. Germline loops: CDR1 SNHLY, CDR2 FYNNEI. Here the CDR3 DNA reads TGTGCCAGCAAATCAAGACCCCCCACCTACAATGAGCAGTTCTTC. It is translated as CASKSRPPTYNEQFF. The complete variable domain, with remaining parts taken from reference TRBV2 and TRBJ2-1, reads EPEVTQTPSHQVTQMGQEVILRCVPISNHLYFYWYRQILGQKVEFLVSFYNNEISEKSEIFDDQFSVERPDGSNFTLKIRSTKLEDSAMYFCASKSRPPTYNEQFFGPGTRLTVL.

V gene TRBV14 combines with J gene TRBJ2-1; D is unresolved. In germline, CDR1 is SGHDN, CDR2 FVKESK. CDR3 length: 16 residues. The germline V and J ends were trimmed by 6 bases and 1 base, with 16 bases remaining between them. Here the CDR3 DNA reads TGTGCCAGCAGTCTAATACTCCCCTCTTCCTACAATGAGCAGTTCTTC. It specifies CASSLILPSSYNEQFF.

This rearrangement joins TRBV20-1 to TRBJ2-3, with 13 bases matching TRBD2. Germline V gives CDR1 DFQATT, CDR2 SNEGSKA (reference sequence). Trimming took 2 bases from V and 1 from J; bases not matched to a gene: 9. This CDR3 region has 18 residues. CDR3 DNA sequence: TGCAGTGCTAGACAGTGGACTAGCGGGAGATCTGGCACAGATACGCAGTATTTT. This translates into CSARQWTSGRSGTDTQYF.

The chain carries TRBV6-1 and TRBJ2-7, with 7 bases matching TRBD2. V trimming: 6 bases; J trimming: 4 bases; junction bases outside the gene matches: 6. CDR1 is MNHNS and CDR2 is SASEGT in the germline V gene. The CDR3 loop spans 13 amino acids. The CDR3 nucleotides read TGTGCCAGCAGAACGGAGCGGGGATACGAGCAGTACGTC. This gives the protein CASRTERGYEQYV.

This clonotype was observed at least ten times. The V gene is TRBV29-1, the J gene TRBJ1-4; D uncertain. The germline V gene has CDR1 SQVTM and CDR2 ANQGSEA. V lost 7 bases and J 9 bases, leaving 18 bases between the germline ends. The CDR3 contains 13 residues. The CDR3 DNA follows: TGCAGCGCCAGTCCATCTGCCAGTCAAAAACTGTTTTTT. Translation gives CSASPSASQKLFF. Full variable domain (remainder filled in from reference TRBV29-1 and TRBJ1-4): SAVISQKPSRDICQRGTSLTIQCQVDSQVTMMFWYRQQPGQSLTLIATANQGSEATYESGFVIDKFPISRPNLTFSTLTVSNMSPEDSSIYLCSASPSASQKLFFGSGTQLSVL.

V gene TRBV5-6 combines with J gene TRBJ2-1; 8 nucleotides match TRBD1. The germline gives CDR1 SGHDT, CDR2 YYEEEE. This CDR3 region has 15 residues. J was trimmed by 8 bases and V by 1 base; bases with no gene match: 8. As DNA, the CDR3 is TGTGCCAGCAGCTTGTGGCAGGGGGCAGAGTATGAGCAGTTCTTC. Amino acid sequence: CASSLWQGAEYEQFF.

The chain combines TRBV7-3 with TRBJ2-1; TRBD2 matches 9 bases. The germline V gene encodes CDR1 SGHTA and CDR2 FQGTGA. This CDR3 comprises 16 residues. J was trimmed by 7 bases and V by 5 bases; bases with no gene match: 12. The CDR3 DNA reads TGTGCCAGCAGCACTTGGGGCGGGAGGGCCCGAAATGAGCAGTTCTTC. Translated, it gives CASSTWGGRARNEQFF.

There are a few counts of this clonotype. The chain couples TRBV13 to TRBJ2-5; TRBD1 is a possible D gene (6 bases). Germline V gives CDR1 PRHDT, CDR2 FYEKMQ (reference sequence). This CDR3 is built from 15 residues. The V end lost 0 bases, the J end lost 4 bases, and 12 bases lay between the germline ends. The CDR3 region is CASSLGDSAGETQYF. The CDR3 nucleotides are TGTGCCAGCAGCTTAGGGGACAGTGCAGGAGAGACCCAGTACTTC.

This clonotype has ten or more counts. V and J are TRBV7-8 and TRBJ2-5, with 8 bases identical to TRBD1. The trim removed 3 bases at V and 5 bases at J, leaving 8 bases unmatched. CDR1 is SGHVS, CDR2 FQNEAQ, per germline. The length of the CDR3 is 15 residues. CDR3 sequence reads: CASSFPGGRGETQYF. For the CDR3, the DNA is TGTGCCAGCAGCTTCCCAGGGGGCAGGGGGGAGACCCAGTACTTC.

The table lists this clonotype with a few counts. V is TRBV19 and J is TRBJ2-3; 13 bases are a match to TRBD2. Germline V gives CDR1 LNHDA, CDR2 SQIVND (reference sequence). The trim removed 1 base at V and 3 bases at J, leaving 4 bases unmatched. The CDR3 runs 17 residues. The CDR3 nucleotides are TGTGCCAGTAGTATAGTAGGACTAGCGGGAGTTACAGATACGCAGTATTTT. Its protein product is CASSIVGLAGVTDTQYF.

This chain joins TRBV3-1 and TRBJ1-1, with a tentative D call TRBD1 (5 bases). Trimming cost V 0 bases and J 4 bases, with 9 bases left between them. The CDR3 length is 14 residues. The V gene's germline CDR1 is LGHDT and CDR2 YNNKEL (reference sequence). The CDR3 sequence: CASSQDRVGTEAFF. DNA of the CDR3: TGTGCCAGCAGCCAAGACAGGGTGGGCACTGAAGCTTTCTTT.

This clonotype was counted a single time. The chain joins TRBV6-1 to TRBJ1-2; TRBD1 is a possible D gene (5 bases). The germline CDR1 and CDR2 sequences are MNHNS and SASEGT. This CDR3 region has 15 residues. Trimming removed 4 bases from V and 3 bases from J, with 15 bases in between. The CDR3 sequence is CASSVTQVTDYGYTF. The DNA of the CDR3 is TGTGCCAGCAGTGTCACACAGGTAACCGACTATGGCTACACCTTC.

This clonotype was seen many times. The chain has TRBV25-1 and TRBJ2-3; D unclear. CDR1 is MGHDK, CDR2 SYGVNS, per germline. The ends were cut back, 1 base at V and 6 bases at J, with 14 bases in the middle. This CDR3 has 15 residues. The CDR3 DNA sequence: TGTGCCAGCAGTGAATCGGCGCGGAGCAGGGATACGCAGTATTTT. Encoded protein: CASSESARSRDTQYF.

In its sample, this clonotype was seen many times. V usage is TRBV12-3 or TRBV12-4 and J usage is TRBJ2-3; no reliable D call. V was trimmed by 7 bases and J by 0 bases, leaving 5 bases between them. The CDR3 runs 12 residues. CDR3 in amino acids: CASTTSTDTQYF. The CDR3 bases are TGTGCCAGCACCACAAGCACAGATACGCAGTATTTT.

This clonotype appeared many times. The chain joins TRBV19 to TRBJ1-6; 9 positions agree with TRBD1. Germline V CDR1 and CDR2: LNHDA, SQIVND (reference sequence). V lost 5 bases and J lost 0; bases outside the gene matches: 14. The CDR3 contains 20 residues. In DNA, the CDR3 is TGTGCCAGTAGTTTCCGCCCGGGACAGGGAATCAGCTCCTATAATTCACCCCTCCACTTT. Translating gives CASSFRPGQGISSYNSPLHF.

The table lists this clonotype with many counts. The chain has TRBV7-2 and TRBJ2-1, with TRBD2 matching 8 bases. The germline CDR1 and CDR2 sequences are SGHTA and FQGNSA. Trimming cost V 3 bases and J 6 bases; bases outside gene matches: 10. CDR3 length equals 16 residues. CDR3 nucleotide sequence: TGTGCCAGCAGCTTGAGTGCGGGGGGCGGACCCAATGAGCAGTTCTTC. Encoded protein: CASSLSAGGGPNEQFF.